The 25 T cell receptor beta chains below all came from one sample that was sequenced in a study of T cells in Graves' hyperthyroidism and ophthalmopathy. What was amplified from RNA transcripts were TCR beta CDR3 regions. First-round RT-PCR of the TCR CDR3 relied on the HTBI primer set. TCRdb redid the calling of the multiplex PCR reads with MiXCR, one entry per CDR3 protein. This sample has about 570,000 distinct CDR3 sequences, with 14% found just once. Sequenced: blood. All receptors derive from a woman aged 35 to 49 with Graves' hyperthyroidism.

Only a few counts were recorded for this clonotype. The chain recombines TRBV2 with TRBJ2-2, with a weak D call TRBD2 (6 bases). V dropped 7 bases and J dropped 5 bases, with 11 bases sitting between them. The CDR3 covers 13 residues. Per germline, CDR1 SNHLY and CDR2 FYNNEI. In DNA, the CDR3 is TGTGCCAGCACCGGGAGTTTAACCGGGGAGCTGTTTTTT. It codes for CASTGSLTGELFF.

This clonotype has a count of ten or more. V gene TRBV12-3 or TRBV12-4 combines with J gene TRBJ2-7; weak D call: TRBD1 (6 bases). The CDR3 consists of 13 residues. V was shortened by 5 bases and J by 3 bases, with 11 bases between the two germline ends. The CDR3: CASSDHRVYEQYF. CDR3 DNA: TGTGCCAGCAGTGACCACAGGGTCTACGAGCAGTACTTC.

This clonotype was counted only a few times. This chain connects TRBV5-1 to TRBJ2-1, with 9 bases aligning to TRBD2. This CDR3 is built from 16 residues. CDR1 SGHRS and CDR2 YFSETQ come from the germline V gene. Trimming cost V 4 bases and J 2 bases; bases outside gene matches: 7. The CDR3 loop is CASSNSGSPTYNEQFF. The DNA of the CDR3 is TGCGCCAGCAGCAATAGCGGGAGCCCGACCTACAATGAGCAGTTCTTC. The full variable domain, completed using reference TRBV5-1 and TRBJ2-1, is KAGVTQTPRYLIKTRGQQVTLSCSPISGHRSVSWYQQTPGQGLQFLFEYFSETQRNKGNFPGRFSGRQFSNSRSEMNVSTLELGDSALYLCASSNSGSPTYNEQFFGPGTRLTVL.

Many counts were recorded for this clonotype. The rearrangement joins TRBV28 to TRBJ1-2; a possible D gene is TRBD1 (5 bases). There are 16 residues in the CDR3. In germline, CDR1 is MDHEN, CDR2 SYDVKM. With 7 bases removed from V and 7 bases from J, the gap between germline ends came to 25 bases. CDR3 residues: CASNSQKQEKSSGYTF. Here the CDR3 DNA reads TGTGCCAGCAATTCACAAAAACAGGAAAAGAGTAGTGGCTACACCTTC.

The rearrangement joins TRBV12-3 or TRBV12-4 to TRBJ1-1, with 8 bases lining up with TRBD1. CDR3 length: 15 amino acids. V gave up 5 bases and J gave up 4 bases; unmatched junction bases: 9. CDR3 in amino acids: CASSGAGGGGTEAFF. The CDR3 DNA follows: TGTGCCAGCAGTGGGGCAGGGGGCGGGGGCACTGAAGCTTTCTTT.

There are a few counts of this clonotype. The DNA for the CDR3 is TGTGCCAGTAGTATATTGGGACAGCCTACCGGGGAGCTGTTTTTT. Residues: CASSILGQPTGELFF. This rearrangement joins TRBV19 to TRBJ2-2, with 7 bases that match TRBD1. Germline CDR1 reads LNHDA; CDR2 reads SQIVND (reference sequence). CDR3 length equals 15 residues. The trim removed 2 bases at V and 5 bases at J, leaving 5 bases unmatched.

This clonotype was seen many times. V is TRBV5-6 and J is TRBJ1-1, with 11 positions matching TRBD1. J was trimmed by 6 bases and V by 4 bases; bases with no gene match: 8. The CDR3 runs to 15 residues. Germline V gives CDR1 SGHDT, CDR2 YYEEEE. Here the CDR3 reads CASSTPGQGVPEAFF. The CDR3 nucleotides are TGTGCCAGCAGCACGCCGGGACAGGGGGTACCTGAAGCTTTCTTT.

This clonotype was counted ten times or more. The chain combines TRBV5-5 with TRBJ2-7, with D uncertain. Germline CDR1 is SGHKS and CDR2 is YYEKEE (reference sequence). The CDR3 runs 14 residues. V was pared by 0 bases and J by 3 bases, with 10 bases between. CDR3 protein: CASSLARLGYEQYF. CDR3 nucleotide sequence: TGTGCCAGCAGCTTGGCCCGACTGGGCTACGAGCAGTACTTC.

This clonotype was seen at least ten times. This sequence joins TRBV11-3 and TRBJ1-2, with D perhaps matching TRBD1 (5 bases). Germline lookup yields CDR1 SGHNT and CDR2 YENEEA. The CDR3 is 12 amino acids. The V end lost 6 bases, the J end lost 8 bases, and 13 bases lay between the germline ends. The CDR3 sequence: CASSQSGLGYTF. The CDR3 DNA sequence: TGTGCCAGCAGTCAGTCGGGGCTCGGCTACACCTTC.

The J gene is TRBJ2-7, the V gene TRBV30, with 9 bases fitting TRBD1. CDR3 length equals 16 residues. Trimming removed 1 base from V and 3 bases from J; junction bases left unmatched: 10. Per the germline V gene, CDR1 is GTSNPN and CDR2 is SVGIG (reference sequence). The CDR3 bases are TGTGCCTGGAGTGCCTTCTGGGACAGGGAACGCTACGAGCAGTACTTC. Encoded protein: CAWSAFWDRERYEQYF.

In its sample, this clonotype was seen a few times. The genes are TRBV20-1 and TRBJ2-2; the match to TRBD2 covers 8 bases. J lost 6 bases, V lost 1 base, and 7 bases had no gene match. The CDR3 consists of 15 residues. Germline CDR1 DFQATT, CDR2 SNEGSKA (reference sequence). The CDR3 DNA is TGCAGTGCTAGAGTTGTAGCGGGGTTGTCCGGGGAGCTGTTTTTT. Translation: CSARVVAGLSGELFF.

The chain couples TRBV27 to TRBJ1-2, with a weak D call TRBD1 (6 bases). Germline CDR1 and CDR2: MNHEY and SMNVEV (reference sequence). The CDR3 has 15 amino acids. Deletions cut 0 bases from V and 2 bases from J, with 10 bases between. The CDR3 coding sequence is TGTGCCAGCAGTTTATCGCTCGGGGGCAACTATGGCTACACCTTC. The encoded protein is CASSLSLGGNYGYTF.

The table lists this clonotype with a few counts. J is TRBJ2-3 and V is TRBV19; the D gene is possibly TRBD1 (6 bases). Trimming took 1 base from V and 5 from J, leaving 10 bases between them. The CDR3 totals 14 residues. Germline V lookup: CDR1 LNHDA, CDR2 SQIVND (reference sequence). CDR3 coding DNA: TGTGCCAGTAGTATAGGTCCCAGGGGAGATACGCAGTATTTT. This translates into CASSIGPRGDTQYF.

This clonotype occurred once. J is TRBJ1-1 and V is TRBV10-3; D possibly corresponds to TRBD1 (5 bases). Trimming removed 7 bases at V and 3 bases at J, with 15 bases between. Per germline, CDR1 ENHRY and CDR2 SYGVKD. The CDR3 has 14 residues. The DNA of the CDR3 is TGTGCCATCACCCCGGGACCTACGGACACTGAAGCTTTCTTT. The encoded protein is CAITPGPTDTEAFF.

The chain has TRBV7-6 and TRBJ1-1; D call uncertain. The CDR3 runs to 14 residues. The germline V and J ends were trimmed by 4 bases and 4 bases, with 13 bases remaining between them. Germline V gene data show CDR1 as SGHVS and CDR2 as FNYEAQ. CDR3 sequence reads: CASSSEWGGTEAFF. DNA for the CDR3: TGTGCCAGCAGCTCGGAGTGGGGTGGCACTGAAGCTTTCTTT.

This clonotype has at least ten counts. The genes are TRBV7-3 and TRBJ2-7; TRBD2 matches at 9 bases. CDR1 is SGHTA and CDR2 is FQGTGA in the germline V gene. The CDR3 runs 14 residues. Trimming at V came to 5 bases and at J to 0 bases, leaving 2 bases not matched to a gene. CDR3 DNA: TGTGCCAGCAGCCCTAGCGGGAACTCCTACGAGCAGTACTTC. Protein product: CASSPSGNSYEQYF. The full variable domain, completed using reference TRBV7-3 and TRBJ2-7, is GAGVSQTPSNKVTEKGKYVELRCDPISGHTALYWYRQSLGQGPEFLIYFQGTGAADDSGLPNDRFFAVRPEGSVSTLKIQRTERGDSAVYLCASSPSGNSYEQYFGPGTRLTVT.

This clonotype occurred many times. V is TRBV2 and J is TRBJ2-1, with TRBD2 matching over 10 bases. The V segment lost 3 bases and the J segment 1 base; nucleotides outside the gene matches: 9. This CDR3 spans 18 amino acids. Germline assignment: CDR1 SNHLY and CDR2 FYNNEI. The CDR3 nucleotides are TGTGCCAGCAGTGACCGTAGGACTAGCGGACTATCCTACAATGAGCAGTTCTTC. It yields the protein CASSDRRTSGLSYNEQFF.

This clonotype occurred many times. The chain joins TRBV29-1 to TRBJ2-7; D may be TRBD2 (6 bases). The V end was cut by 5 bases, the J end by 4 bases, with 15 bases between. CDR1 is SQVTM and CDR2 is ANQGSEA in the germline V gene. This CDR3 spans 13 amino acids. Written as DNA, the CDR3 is TGCAGCGTTTCCGGGACTGAAATGTACGAGCAGTACTTC. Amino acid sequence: CSVSGTEMYEQYF.

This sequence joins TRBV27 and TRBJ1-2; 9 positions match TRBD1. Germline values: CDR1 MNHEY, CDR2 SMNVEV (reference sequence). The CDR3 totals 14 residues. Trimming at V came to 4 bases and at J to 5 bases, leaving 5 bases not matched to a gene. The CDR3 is CASSWDREGYGYTF. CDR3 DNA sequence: TGTGCCAGCAGTTGGGACAGGGAAGGTTATGGCTACACCTTC.

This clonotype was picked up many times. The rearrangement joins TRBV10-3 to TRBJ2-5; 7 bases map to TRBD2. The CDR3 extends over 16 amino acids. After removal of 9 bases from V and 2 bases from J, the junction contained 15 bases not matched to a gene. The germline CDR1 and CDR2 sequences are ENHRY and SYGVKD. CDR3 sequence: CAISSGGLLKQETQYF. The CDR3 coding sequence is TGTGCCATATCCTCCGGGGGACTACTAAAGCAAGAGACCCAGTACTTC.

The CDR3 reads CASSVYGGGSLTDTQYF. The CDR3 DNA sequence: TGTGCCAGCAGCGTGTATGGGGGTGGCTCACTCACAGATACGCAGTATTTT. The V call is TRBV9, the J call TRBJ2-3, with D tentatively TRBD1 or TRBD2 (5 bases each). The V and J ends lost 2 bases and 2 bases respectively, with 18 bases between them. The CDR3 covers 17 residues. Germline CDR1 and CDR2: SGDLS and YYNGEE. Full variable domain (missing parts from reference TRBV9 and TRBJ2-3): DSGVTQTPKHLITATGQRVTLRCSPRSGDLSVYWYQQSLDQGLQFLIQYYNGEERAKGNILERFSAQQFPDLHSELNLSSLELGDSALYFCASSVYGGGSLTDTQYFGPGTRLTVL.

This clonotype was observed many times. This CDR3 is CASSLKGQTTQYF. The DNA of the CDR3 is TGTGCCAGCAGTTTAAAAGGGCAAACTACGCAGTATTTT. The J gene is TRBJ2-3, the V gene TRBV12-3 or TRBV12-4; D unclear. With 2 bases removed from V and 8 bases from J, the gap between germline ends came to 11 bases. This CDR3 comprises 13 residues.

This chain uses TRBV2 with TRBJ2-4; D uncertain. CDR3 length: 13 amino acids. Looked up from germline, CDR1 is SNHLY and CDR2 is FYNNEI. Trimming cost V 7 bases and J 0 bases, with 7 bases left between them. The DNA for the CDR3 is TGTGCCAGCACTATATCAGCCAAAAACATTCAGTACTTC. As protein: CASTISAKNIQYF.

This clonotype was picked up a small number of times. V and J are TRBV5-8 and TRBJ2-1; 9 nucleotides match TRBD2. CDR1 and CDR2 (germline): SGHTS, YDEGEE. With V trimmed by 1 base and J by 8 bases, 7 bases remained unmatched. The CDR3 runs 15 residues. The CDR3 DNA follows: TGTGCCAGCAGCTTGCAAGCGGGGGGCGTTGATGAGCAGTTCTTC. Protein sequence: CASSLQAGGVDEQFF.

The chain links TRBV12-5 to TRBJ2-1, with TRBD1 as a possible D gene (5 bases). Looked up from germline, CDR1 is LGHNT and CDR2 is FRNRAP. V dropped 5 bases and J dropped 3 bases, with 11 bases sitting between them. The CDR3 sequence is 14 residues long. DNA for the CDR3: TGTGCTAGTGGTGACAGTTTACTCTACAATGAGCAGTTCTTC. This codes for CASGDSLLYNEQFF.